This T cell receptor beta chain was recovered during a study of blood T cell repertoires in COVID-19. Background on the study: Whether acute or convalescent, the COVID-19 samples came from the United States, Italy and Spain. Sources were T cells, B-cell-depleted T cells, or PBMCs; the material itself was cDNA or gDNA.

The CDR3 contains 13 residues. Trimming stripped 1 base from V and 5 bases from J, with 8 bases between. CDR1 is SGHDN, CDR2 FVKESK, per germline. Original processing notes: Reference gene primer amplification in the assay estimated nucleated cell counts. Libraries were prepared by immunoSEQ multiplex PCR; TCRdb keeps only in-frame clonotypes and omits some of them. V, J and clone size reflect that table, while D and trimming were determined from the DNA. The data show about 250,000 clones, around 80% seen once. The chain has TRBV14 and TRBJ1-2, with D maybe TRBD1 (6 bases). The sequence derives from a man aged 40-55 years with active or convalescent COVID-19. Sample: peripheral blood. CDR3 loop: CASSQATGYGYTF. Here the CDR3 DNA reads TGTGCCAGCAGCCAAGCGACAGGATATGGCTACACCTTC.